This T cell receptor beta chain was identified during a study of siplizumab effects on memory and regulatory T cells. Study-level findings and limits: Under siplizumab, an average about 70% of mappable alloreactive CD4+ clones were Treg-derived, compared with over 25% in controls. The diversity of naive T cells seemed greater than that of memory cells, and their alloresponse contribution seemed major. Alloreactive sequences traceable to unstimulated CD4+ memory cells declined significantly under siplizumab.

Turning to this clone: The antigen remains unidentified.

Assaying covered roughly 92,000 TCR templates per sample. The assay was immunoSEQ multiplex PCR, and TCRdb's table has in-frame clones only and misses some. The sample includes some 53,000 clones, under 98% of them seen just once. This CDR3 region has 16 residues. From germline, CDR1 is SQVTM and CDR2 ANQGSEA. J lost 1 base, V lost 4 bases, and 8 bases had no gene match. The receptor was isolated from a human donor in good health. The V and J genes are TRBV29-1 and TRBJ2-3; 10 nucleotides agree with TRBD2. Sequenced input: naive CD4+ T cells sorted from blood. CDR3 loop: CSVVPSGSTGTDTQYF. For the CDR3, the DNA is TGCAGCGTTGTGCCTAGCGGGAGCACTGGCACAGATACGCAGTATTTT.